Following are 30 T cell receptor beta chains from one sample sequenced in a study of T cell repertoires in cytomegalovirus infection. TCRdb used MiXCR to reprocess the reads, holding one entry per CDR3 protein. This table has 900,000 to 950,000 distinct CDR3 sequences, roughly a third appearing once. No antigen has been identified for these receptors. The specimen comprised cultured CD8+ T cells from PBMCs, sampled from culture after CMV antigen stimulation. These receptors were collected from a human donor in good health (CMV status not recorded). Some clones in this sample may be carry-over from other donors' samples.

In its sample, this clonotype was seen a few times. The chain couples TRBV9 to TRBJ2-3; 11 nucleotides match TRBD2. Trimming cost V 2 bases and J 2 bases; bases outside gene matches: 7. Looked up from germline, CDR1 is SGDLS and CDR2 is YYNGEE. CDR3 size: 17 residues. The CDR3 DNA follows: TGTGCCAGCAGCGTCCCGTTAGCGGGGGGGCCCACAGATACGCAGTATTTT. Amino acids: CASSVPLAGGPTDTQYF.

The rearrangement uses TRBV28 and TRBJ1-5; no firm D call. Per the germline V gene, CDR1 is MDHEN and CDR2 is SYDVKM. This CDR3 is built from 15 residues. The V and J ends lost 5 bases and 0 bases respectively, with 11 bases between them. The CDR3 reads CASSGSAYSNQPQHF. As DNA, the CDR3 is TGTGCCAGCAGTGGTTCGGCTTATAGCAATCAGCCCCAGCATTTT. The whole variable domain, remainder taken from reference TRBV28 and TRBJ1-5, is DVKVTQSSRYLVKRTGEKVFLECVQDMDHENMFWYRQDPGLGLRLIYFSYDVKMKEKGDIPEGYSVSREKKERFSLILESASTNQTSMYLCASSGSAYSNQPQHFGDGTRLSIL.

This clonotype was seen a handful of times. The chain couples TRBV7-6 to TRBJ1-3, with D tentatively TRBD1 (5 bases). Trimming left V 4 bases short and J 4 bases short, with 14 bases between. Germline CDR1 reads SGHVS; CDR2 reads FNYEAQ. The CDR3 contains 15 residues. Here the CDR3 DNA reads TGTGCCAGCAGCTCACCCCCGGGACTCGGAAACACCATATATTTT. The encoded protein is CASSSPPGLGNTIYF.

This sequence joins TRBV14 and TRBJ1-2; no clear D gene. Per germline, CDR1 SGHDN and CDR2 FVKESK. CDR3 length: 13 amino acids. V was trimmed by 0 bases and J by 4 bases, leaving 6 bases between them. CDR3 nucleotide sequence: TGTGCCAGCAGCCAAGAGGAAATCTATGGCTACACCTTC. Its translation: CASSQEEIYGYTF.

This clonotype was counted between two and nine times. The CDR3 here is CASRRGNYGYTF. The CDR3 DNA follows: TGTGCCAGCAGGAGGGGTAACTATGGCTACACCTTC. V usage is TRBV27 and J usage is TRBJ1-2, with a possible D match to TRBD1 (5 bases). Germline CDR1 and CDR2: MNHEY and SMNVEV (reference sequence). The CDR3 consists of 12 residues. The V gene lost 6 bases and the J gene lost 1 base, with 6 bases spanning the gap.

The chain has TRBV15 and TRBJ1-2, with D tentatively TRBD1 (6 bases). The V end was cut by 3 bases, the J end by 8 bases, with 13 bases between. This CDR3 has 13 residues. CDR1 and CDR2 from the germline V gene are LNHNV and YYDKDF (reference sequence). The CDR3 is CATSSASGGGYTF. In nucleotides, the CDR3 is TGTGCCACCAGCAGCGCCTCGGGGGGCGGCTACACCTTC.

This sequence joins TRBV19 and TRBJ1-5, with 9 bases lining up with TRBD1. The ends lost 5 bases at V and 4 bases at J; junction bases unmatched: 6. The germline gives CDR1 LNHDA, CDR2 SQIVND (reference sequence). This CDR3 has 15 residues. CDR3 sequence (DNA): TGTGCCAGTAGTTCCCTTGGGACAGGGAATCAGCCCCAGCATTTT. Residues: CASSSLGTGNQPQHF.

This clonotype has more than one count but fewer than ten. The chain couples TRBV5-4 to TRBJ1-4; 8 nucleotides match TRBD1. The germline CDR1 and CDR2 sequences are SGHNT and YYREEE (reference sequence). This CDR3 is built from 15 residues. J lost 7 bases, V lost 4 bases, and 9 bases had no gene match. The CDR3 coding sequence is TGTGCCAGCAGCGCTCAGGGGGCCGGGTTTGAAAAACTGTTTTTT. Its translation: CASSAQGAGFEKLFF.

The chain is built from TRBV9 and TRBJ2-3, with unresolved D. The CDR3 contains 10 residues. V lost 3 bases to trimming and J lost 14 bases, with 10 bases between them. Germline V CDR1 and CDR2: SGDLS, YYNGEE. The CDR3 spells CASSGPGLYF. The CDR3 nucleotides read TGTGCCAGCAGCGGCCCGGGTCTGTATTTT. The complete variable domain, with remaining parts taken from reference TRBV9 and TRBJ2-3, reads DSGVTQTPKHLITATGQRVTLRCSPRSGDLSVYWYQQSLDQGLQFLIQYYNGEERAKGNILERFSAQQFPDLHSELNLSSLELGDSALYFCASSGPGLYFGPGTRLTVL.

The gene calls are TRBV7-6 and TRBJ2-5, with TRBD2 matching 9 bases. The CDR3 sequence is 16 residues long. J gave up 1 base and V 5 bases, and 8 bases lay outside the gene matches. CDR1 SGHVS and CDR2 FNYEAQ come from the germline V gene. CDR3 DNA: TGTGCCAGCAGCCCATTGCCAGCGGGGGGCCAAGAGACCCAGTACTTC. Residues: CASSPLPAGGQETQYF. Combining the CDR3 with reference TRBV7-6 and TRBJ2-5 gives the whole variable domain GAGVSQSPRYKVTKRGQDVALRCDPISGHVSLYWYRQALGQGPEFLTYFNYEAQQDKSGLPNDRFSAERPEGSISTLTIQRTEQRDSAMYRCASSPLPAGGQETQYFGPGTRLLVL.

Ten or more counts support this clonotype. The chain has TRBV6-1 and TRBJ2-3; D remains ambiguous. The CDR3 spans 13 residues. Looked up from germline, CDR1 is MNHNS and CDR2 is SASEGT. Trimming cost V 6 bases and J 2 bases, with 9 bases left between them. CDR3 in DNA: TGTGCCAGCAGAGAGAAATCCACAGATACGCAGTATTTT. Protein product: CASREKSTDTQYF.

The chain couples TRBV12-3 or TRBV12-4 to TRBJ1-1; D is undetermined. This CDR3 has 11 residues. The germline V and J ends were trimmed by 5 bases and 5 bases, with 6 bases remaining between them. The DNA for the CDR3 is TGTGCCAGCAGTAAACGGACTGAAGCTTTCTTT. It is translated as CASSKRTEAFF.

The chain recombines TRBV20-1 with TRBJ1-1; weak D call: TRBD1 (6 bases). In germline, CDR1 is DFQATT, CDR2 SNEGSKA (reference sequence). Trimming pared 5 bases from V and 3 bases from J, leaving 13 bases between. The CDR3 runs to 13 residues. The CDR3: CSAGTGLDTEAFF. In DNA form, the CDR3 reads TGCAGTGCTGGAACAGGGCTAGACACTGAAGCTTTCTTT.

This clonotype was seen more than once but under ten times. V is TRBV19 and J is TRBJ1-2; D is perhaps TRBD1 (6 bases). Germline V gene data show CDR1 as LNHDA and CDR2 as SQIVND (reference sequence). Trimming removed 9 bases from V and 1 base from J, with 9 bases in between. This CDR3 is 12 amino acids long. CDR3 protein: CASGTNNYGYTF. The CDR3 coding sequence is TGTGCCAGCGGGACAAATAACTATGGCTACACCTTC.

The chain links TRBV7-6 to TRBJ1-2; 8 bases are a match to TRBD1. From germline, CDR1 is SGHVS and CDR2 FNYEAQ. The CDR3 runs 16 residues. The trim removed 5 bases at V and 0 bases at J, leaving 8 bases unmatched. CDR3 in amino acids: CASSPGQGLSNYGYTF. In nucleotides, the CDR3 is TGTGCCAGCAGCCCCGGACAGGGACTTTCTAACTATGGCTACACCTTC.

This clonotype came up many times. V usage is TRBV7-6 and J usage is TRBJ2-1, with 10 bases lining up with TRBD2. Germline CDR1 is SGHVS and CDR2 is FNYEAQ. The CDR3 has 17 residues. J gave up 5 bases and V 1 base, and 8 bases lay outside the gene matches. As DNA, the CDR3 is TGTGCCAGCAGCTTAGAGCTAGCGGGGGAATTTAACAATGAGCAGTTCTTC. Translation gives CASSLELAGEFNNEQFF.

J is TRBJ2-7 and V is TRBV9, with TRBD2 identical over 9 bases. Germline CDR1 is SGDLS and CDR2 is YYNGEE. CDR3 length: 15 amino acids. The ends lost 3 bases at V and 6 bases at J; junction bases unmatched: 10. The CDR3 spells CASSAEPGLASEQYV. The CDR3 DNA sequence: TGTGCCAGCAGCGCAGAGCCGGGACTAGCAAGCGAGCAGTACGTC.

This clonotype was recorded a few times. V is TRBV19 and J is TRBJ2-1, with D unresolved. CDR3 size: 13 residues. Trimming removed 7 bases at V and 5 bases at J, with 12 bases between. Germline lookup yields CDR1 LNHDA and CDR2 SQIVND (reference sequence). The CDR3 DNA follows: TGTGCCAGTACTTTAGGCGGCCACAATGAGCAGTTCTTC. Amino acid sequence: CASTLGGHNEQFF. Filled out from reference TRBV19 and TRBJ2-1, the complete variable domain reads DGGITQSPKYLFRKEGQNVTLSCEQNLNHDAMYWYRQDPGQGLRLIYYSQIVNDFQKGDIAEGYSVSREKKESFPLTVTSAQKNPTAFYLCASTLGGHNEQFFGPGTRLTVL.

The rearrangement uses TRBV9 and TRBJ2-1; D not resolved. The CDR3 is 12 amino acids. The germline CDR1 and CDR2 sequences are SGDLS and YYNGEE. Deletions cut 0 bases from V and 12 bases from J, with 10 bases between. As DNA, the CDR3 is TGTGCCAGCAGCGTAGTTTTTCCTGGGCAGTTCTTC. Its translation is CASSVVFPGQFF.

J is TRBJ2-1 and V is TRBV12-5; 7 bases map to TRBD1. The trim removed 5 bases at V and 6 bases at J, leaving 4 bases unmatched. Germline CDR1 LGHNT, CDR2 FRNRAP. This CDR3 has 13 amino acids. The CDR3 bases are TGTGCTAGTGGTGTCGGGACAGTCAATGAGCAGTTCTTC. The encoded protein is CASGVGTVNEQFF.

This clonotype was detected a few times. This chain connects TRBV7-9 to TRBJ2-4, with D uncertain. The CDR3 has 19 amino acids. Germline V gene lookup returns CDR1 SEHNR and CDR2 FQNEAQ (reference sequence). V dropped 2 bases and J dropped 0 bases, with 20 bases sitting between them. CDR3 sequence (DNA): TGTGCCAGCAGCTTAAACCCCCGTTCAGGTCAACTAGCCAAAAACATTCAGTACTTC. Encoded protein: CASSLNPRSGQLAKNIQYF.

The chain uses TRBV7-3 and TRBJ2-1; unclear D gene. Germline V CDR1 and CDR2: SGHTA, FQGTGA. V lost 5 bases, J lost 14 bases, and 13 bases lay in between. The CDR3 consists of 11 residues. In DNA, the CDR3 is TGTGCCAGCAGCGATCGGCGTCGTGAGTTCTTC. This encodes CASSDRRREFF.

A few counts support this clonotype. The DNA of the CDR3 is TGTGCCAGCAGTTATCGGGACAGGGGCTATCAGCCCCAGCATTTT. Translation: CASSYRDRGYQPQHF. The chain is built from TRBV28 and TRBJ1-5, with TRBD1 matching over 10 bases. Trimming took 4 bases from V and 5 from J; bases not matched to a gene: 5. This CDR3 comprises 15 residues. Germline V gives CDR1 MDHEN, CDR2 SYDVKM.

The CDR3 DNA reads TGTGCCAGTAGCATAAGGGGCGACCTGAACACTGAAGCTTTCTTT. Encoded protein: CASSIRGDLNTEAFF. The chain carries TRBV19 and TRBJ1-1, with a weak D call TRBD1 (5 bases). The CDR3 contains 15 residues. Germline V gene sequence: CDR1 LNHDA, CDR2 SQIVND (reference sequence). Trimming removed 6 bases from V and 0 bases from J, with 14 bases in between.

The chain joins TRBV11-3 to TRBJ2-1; the D gene is possibly TRBD2 (6 bases). Germline values: CDR1 SGHNT, CDR2 YENEEA. The length of the CDR3 is 16 residues. Trimming took 5 bases from V and 0 from J, leaving 14 bases between them. The CDR3 spells CASSPLGGDSYNEQFF. The CDR3 nucleotides read TGTGCCAGCAGCCCCTTAGGCGGGGACTCCTACAATGAGCAGTTCTTC.

This clonotype occurred a few times. This chain joins TRBV5-4 and TRBJ1-3; no firm D call. Trimming removed 0 bases at V and 4 bases at J, with 8 bases between. Germline CDR1 and CDR2: SGHNT and YYREEE (reference sequence). The CDR3 consists of 14 residues. CDR3 loop: CASSLAATGNTIYF. CDR3 DNA sequence: TGTGCCAGCAGCTTGGCAGCTACCGGAAACACCATATATTTT.

Turning to this clonotype: An end of the junction does not agree with germline; a read error may underlie this. The chain couples TRBV6-1 to TRBJ1-2; the D gene is possibly TRBD1 (5 bases). Germline V lookup: CDR1 MNHNS, CDR2 SASEGT. The CDR3 runs to 17 residues. The CDR3 nucleotides are TGTGCCAACAGTAAAGTCGTAGGGGCGGGATGGATCTATGGCTACACCTTC. Encoded protein: CANSKVVGAGWIYGYTF.

This clonotype appeared a few times. This chain joins TRBV19 and TRBJ2-3; 12 bases are a match to TRBD1. This CDR3 is built from 16 residues. CDR1 is LNHDA, CDR2 SQIVND, per germline (reference sequence). After removal of 5 bases from V and 5 bases from J, the junction contained 8 bases not matched to a gene. CDR3: CASSGWGQGAGDTQYF. In nucleotides, the CDR3 is TGTGCCAGTAGTGGATGGGGACAGGGGGCCGGAGATACGCAGTATTTT.

The table lists this clonotype with many counts. V usage is TRBV12-3 or TRBV12-4 and J usage is TRBJ2-2; the D gene is possibly TRBD2 (6 bases). This CDR3 is 15 amino acids long. The germline V and J ends were trimmed by 2 bases and 3 bases, with 10 bases remaining between them. CDR3 protein: CASSLRSSDTGELFF. In DNA, the CDR3 is TGTGCCAGCAGTTTAAGGTCTAGCGACACCGGGGAGCTGTTTTTT.

The chain employs TRBV19 and TRBJ2-1; 7 nucleotides agree with TRBD1. The length of the CDR3 is 13 residues. Germline CDR1 and CDR2: LNHDA and SQIVND (reference sequence). V was clipped by 8 bases and J by 3 bases; unmatched bases: 4. The CDR3 DNA reads as TGTGCCAGTGAGGGGGCATTCTACAATGAGCAGTTCTTC. This gives the protein CASEGAFYNEQFF.